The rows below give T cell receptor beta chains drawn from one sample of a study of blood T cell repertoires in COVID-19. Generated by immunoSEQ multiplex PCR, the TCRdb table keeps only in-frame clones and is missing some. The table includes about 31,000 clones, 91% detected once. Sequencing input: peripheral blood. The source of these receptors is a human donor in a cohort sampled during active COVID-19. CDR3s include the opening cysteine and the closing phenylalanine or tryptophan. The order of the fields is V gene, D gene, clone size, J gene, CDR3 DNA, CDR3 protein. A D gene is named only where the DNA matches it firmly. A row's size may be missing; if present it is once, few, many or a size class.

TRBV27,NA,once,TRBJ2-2,TGTGCCAGCAGTTTGAAATCCGGCGGGGAGCTGTTTTTT,CASSLKSGGELFF
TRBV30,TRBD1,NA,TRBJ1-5,TGTGCCTGGAGTGTAAGGGACAGGGCCCATCAGCCCCAGCATTTT,CAWSVRDRAHQPQHF
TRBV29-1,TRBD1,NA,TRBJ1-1,TGCAGCGTTCAGGGGGTCTATATGGCTGAAGCTTTCTTT,CSVQGVYMAEAFF
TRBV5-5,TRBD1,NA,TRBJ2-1,TGTGCCAGCAGCTTGGCCGGGACAGAAGTCTACAATGAGCAGTTCTTC,CASSLAGTEVYNEQFF
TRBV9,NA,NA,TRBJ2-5,TGTGCCAGCAGCTCCACCCCCACCACGGGAGAGACCCAGTACTTC,CASSSTPTTGETQYF
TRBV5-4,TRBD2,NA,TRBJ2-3,TGTGCCAGCGCCGGGGGGCGGGGGGTCACAGATACGCAGTATTTT,CASAGGRGVTDTQYF
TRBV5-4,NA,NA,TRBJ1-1,TGTGCCAGCAGCTCCGCCGGGTATCGGGCTTTCTTT,CASSSAGYRAFF
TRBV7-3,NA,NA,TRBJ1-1,TGTGCCAGCAGCTTAATGGCGAGCGGGAACACTGAAGCTTTCTTT,CASSLMASGNTEAFF
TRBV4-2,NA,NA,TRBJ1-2,TGTGCCAGCAGCCAAGACGCCACAAGGGGCTATGGCTACACCTTC,CASSQDATRGYGYTF
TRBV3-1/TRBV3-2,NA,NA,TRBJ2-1,TGTGCCAGCAGCCAAGATCAGTGGGGCTCCGGTGAGCAGTTCTTC,CASSQDQWGSGEQFF
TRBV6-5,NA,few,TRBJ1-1,TGTGCCAGCAGTTACTCGAGGCGGGGGACTGAAGCTTTCTTT,CASSYSRRGTEAFF
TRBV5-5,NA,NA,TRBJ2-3,TGTGCCAGCAGCTCGGGGGAAAACACAGATACGCAGTATTTT,CASSSGENTDTQYF
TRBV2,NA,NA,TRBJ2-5,TGTGCCAGCGGCAAAGCGGTCCTCCAAGAGACCCAGTACTTC,CASGKAVLQETQYF
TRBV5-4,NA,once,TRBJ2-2,TGTGCCAGCAGCCTGGAGGCGGGGTCCGGGGAGCTGTTTTTT,CASSLEAGSGELFF
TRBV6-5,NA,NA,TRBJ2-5,TGTGCCAGCAGTCCTCGGGGGTGGGGGGAGACCCAGTACTTC,CASSPRGWGETQYF
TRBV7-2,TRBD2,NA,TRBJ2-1,TGTGCCAGCAGCGAGGGGACTAGCGGGACTGGGGTGAACAATGAGCAGTTCTTC,CASSEGTSGTGVNNEQFF
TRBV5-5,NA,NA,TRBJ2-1,TGTGCCAGCAGCGCTTACAGGGATCTTTCGGATGAGCAGTTCTTC,CASSAYRDLSDEQFF
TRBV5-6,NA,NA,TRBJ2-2,TGTGCCAGCAGCCCGCCGCTAGTTACCGGGGAGCTGTTTTTT,CASSPPLVTGELFF
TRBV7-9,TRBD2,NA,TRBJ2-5,TGTGCCAGCAGCCGCGGTCTAGCGGTCCAAGAGACCCAATACTTC,CASSRGLAVQETQYF
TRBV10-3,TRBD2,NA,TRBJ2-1,TGTGCCATCACGAGACTAGCGGAAATCGCCGAGGGTGAGCAGTTCTTC,CAITRLAEIAEGEQFF
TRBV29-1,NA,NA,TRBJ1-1,TGCAGCGGCACGGGGAACACTGAAGCTTTCTTT,CSGTGNTEAFF
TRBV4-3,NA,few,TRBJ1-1,TGCGCCAGCAGCCAAGAAGACAGAACTAACACTGAAGCTTTCTTT,CASSQEDRTNTEAFF
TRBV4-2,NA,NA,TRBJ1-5,TGTGCCAGCAGCCCCCTGGGAGGGGTTCATCAGCCCCAGCATTTT,CASSPLGGVHQPQHF
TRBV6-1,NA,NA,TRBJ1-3,TGTGCCAGCAGTGAAAGGGGCGAAGGAAACACCATATATTTT,CASSERGEGNTIYF
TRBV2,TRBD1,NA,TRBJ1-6,TGTGCCAGCAGTTCACAGGGGGAAGGAAATTCACCCCTCCACTTT,CASSSQGEGNSPLHF
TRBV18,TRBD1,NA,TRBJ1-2,TGTGCCAGCTCACCACAGGGACAGGGGTTTGGCTACACCTTC,CASSPQGQGFGYTF
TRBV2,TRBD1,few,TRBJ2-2,TGTGCCAGCAACGTCCAGGGGGCCGGGACCGGGGAGCTGTTTTTT,CASNVQGAGTGELFF
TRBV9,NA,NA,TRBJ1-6,TGTGCCAGCAGCGTAGAAGTGGGCAGTAATTCACCCCTCCACTTT,CASSVEVGSNSPLHF
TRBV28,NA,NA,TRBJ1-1,TGTGCCAGCAGCACGGTTAGGACAGAAGCTTTCTTT,CASSTVRTEAFF
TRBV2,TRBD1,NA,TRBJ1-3,TGTGCCAGCAGTGAAGGATCACAGGGGCGAAACACCATATATTTT,CASSEGSQGRNTIYF
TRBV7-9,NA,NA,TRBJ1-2,TGTGCCAGCAGCTTGGCTCTAGGGGCCGGGGGCTACACCTTC,CASSLALGAGGYTF
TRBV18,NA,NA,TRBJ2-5,TGTGCCAGCTCACCCCCCTACCGGGGTAGCACAGGGTTGGAGACCCAGTACTTC,CASSPPYRGSTGLETQYF
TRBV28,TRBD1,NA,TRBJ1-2,TGTGCCAGCAGTGACAGGGGGCTCAACTATGGCTACACCTTC,CASSDRGLNYGYTF
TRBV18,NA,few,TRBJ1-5,TGTGCCAGCTCACCAGGAGCCGGGAATCAGCCCCAGCATTTT,CASSPGAGNQPQHF
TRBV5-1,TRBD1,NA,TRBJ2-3,TGCGCCAGCAGATCTTCAGGGGGAGTAGGGACAGATACGCAGTATTTT,CASRSSGGVGTDTQYF
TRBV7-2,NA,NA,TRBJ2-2,TGTGCCAGCAGCCGAGGGGGTTTCGGGGAGCTGTTTTTT,CASSRGGFGELFF
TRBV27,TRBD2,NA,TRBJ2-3,TGTGCCAGCAGTTGGGGACTAGCAGGGGATACGCAGTATTTT,CASSWGLAGDTQYF
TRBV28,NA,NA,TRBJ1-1,TGTGCCAGCAGTTTATGGGGGGGGGCAGGCTCTGAAGCTTTCTTT,CASSLWGGAGSEAFF
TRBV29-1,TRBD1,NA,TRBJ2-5,TGCAGCGTGATGCCACCCGACAGGGGCCAAGAGACCCAGTACTTC,CSVMPPDRGQETQYF
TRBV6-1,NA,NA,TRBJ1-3,TGTGCCAGCAGCGAAGGGCGGGGAAACACCATATATTTT,CASSEGRGNTIYF
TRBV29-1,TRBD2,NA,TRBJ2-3,TGCAGCGTCATAAGCGGGAGGGCGTTCACAGATACGCAGTATTTT,CSVISGRAFTDTQYF
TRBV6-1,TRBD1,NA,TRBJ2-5,TGTGCCAGCAGTGAACAGGGGGTCCAAGAGACCCAGTACTTC,CASSEQGVQETQYF
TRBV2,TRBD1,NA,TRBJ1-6,TGTGCCAGCAGCTCCGACAGGGTAAACTCACCCCTCCACTTT,CASSSDRVNSPLHF
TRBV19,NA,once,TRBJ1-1,TGTGCCAGTAGTATAGCGGCGGGGCGCGACACTGAAGCTTTCTTT,CASSIAAGRDTEAFF
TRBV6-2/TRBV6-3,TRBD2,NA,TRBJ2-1,TGTGCCAGCAGTTACACTAGCGGGAGATCCGACGAGCAGTTCTTC,CASSYTSGRSDEQFF
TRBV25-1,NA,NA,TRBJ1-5,TGTGCCAGCAGTGATACGTTCCAGGATCAGCCCCAGCATTTT,CASSDTFQDQPQHF
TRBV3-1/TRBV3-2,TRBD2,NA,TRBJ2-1,TGTGCCAGCAGCCAAGTGTGGGCTAGCGGGCCCTCCTACAATGAGCAGTTCTTC,CASSQVWASGPSYNEQFF
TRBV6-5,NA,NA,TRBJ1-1,TGTGCCAGCTGCCCCCTAAACAGCCTTGAAGCTTTCTTT,CASCPLNSLEAFF
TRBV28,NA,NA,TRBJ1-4,TGTGCCAGCAGGCGCTACGGGGGGAGTAATGAAAAACTGTTTTTT,CASRRYGGSNEKLFF
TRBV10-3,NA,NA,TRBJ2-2,TGTGCCATCGGAGACGCGGCGAACACCGGGGAGCTGTTTTTT,CAIGDAANTGELFF
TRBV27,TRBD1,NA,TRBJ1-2,TGTGCCAGCGGACGCCATGCAGGGGGCGAGGGGTATGGCTACACCTTC,CASGRHAGGEGYGYTF
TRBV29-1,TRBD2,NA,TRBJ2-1,TGCAGCACCACGGGACTAGCCGGCGATGAGCAGTTCTTC,CSTTGLAGDEQFF
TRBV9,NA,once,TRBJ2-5,TGTGCCAGCAGCTGGGCCGATAAGGAGACCCAGTACTTC,CASSWADKETQYF
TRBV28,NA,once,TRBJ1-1,TGTGCCAGCAGTCCCGGCGGTAGAGCTTTCTTT,CASSPGGRAFF
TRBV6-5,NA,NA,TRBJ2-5,TGTGCCAGCAGACATAGCGGTCAAGAGACCCAGTACTTC,CASRHSGQETQYF